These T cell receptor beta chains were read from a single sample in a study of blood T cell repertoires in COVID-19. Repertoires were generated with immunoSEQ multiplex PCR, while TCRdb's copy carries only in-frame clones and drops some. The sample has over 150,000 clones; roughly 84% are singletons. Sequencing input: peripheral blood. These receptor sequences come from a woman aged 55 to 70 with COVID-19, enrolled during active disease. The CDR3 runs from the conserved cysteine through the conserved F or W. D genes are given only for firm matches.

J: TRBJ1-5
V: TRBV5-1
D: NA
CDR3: CASSLGRGNQPQHF

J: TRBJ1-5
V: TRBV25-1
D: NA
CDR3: CASSELGGNQPQHF

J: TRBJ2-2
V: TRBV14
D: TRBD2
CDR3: CASSQRGLEKNTGELFF

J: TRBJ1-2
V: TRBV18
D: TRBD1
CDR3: CASSPDREHGYTF

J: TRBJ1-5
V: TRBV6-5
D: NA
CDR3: CASVGGGNQPQHF

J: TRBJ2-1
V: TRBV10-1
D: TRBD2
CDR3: CASSAFEGGSYNEQFF

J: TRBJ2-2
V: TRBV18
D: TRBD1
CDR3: CASSPRGGGQGNTGELFF

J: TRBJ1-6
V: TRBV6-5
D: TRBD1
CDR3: CASSRTGGNSPLHF

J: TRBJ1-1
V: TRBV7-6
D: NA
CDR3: CASSARQNTEAFF

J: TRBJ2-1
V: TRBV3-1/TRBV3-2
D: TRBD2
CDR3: CASSQDTSGSPEQFF

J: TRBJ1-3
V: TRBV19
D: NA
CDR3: CASSRPRGSSSGNTIYF

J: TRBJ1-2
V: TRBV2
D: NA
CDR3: CASSREGDGYTF

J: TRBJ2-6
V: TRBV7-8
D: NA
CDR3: CASSPRGAGANVLTF

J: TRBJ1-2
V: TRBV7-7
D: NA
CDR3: CATLATAASVYGYTF

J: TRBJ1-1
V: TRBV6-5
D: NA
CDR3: CASIEKFNTEAFF

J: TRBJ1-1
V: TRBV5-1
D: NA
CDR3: CASSPSQGPNTEAFF

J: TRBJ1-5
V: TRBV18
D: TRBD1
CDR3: CASSSGQGSNQPQHF

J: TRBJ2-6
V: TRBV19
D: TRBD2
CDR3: CASSLSATSGRLTGANVLTF

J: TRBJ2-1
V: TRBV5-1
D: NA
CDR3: CASSSIIDNEQFF

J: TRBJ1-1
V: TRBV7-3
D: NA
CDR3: CASSYGVGTEAFF

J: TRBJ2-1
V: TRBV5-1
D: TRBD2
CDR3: CASSLGLAGSYNEQFF

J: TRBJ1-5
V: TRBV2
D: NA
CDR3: CASSRSSGLRSNQPQHF

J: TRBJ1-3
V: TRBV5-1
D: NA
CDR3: CASSLVGGQVRDTIYF

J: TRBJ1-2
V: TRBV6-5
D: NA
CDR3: CASSNLGQTNYGYTF

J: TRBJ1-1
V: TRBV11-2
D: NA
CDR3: CASSLVAVTEAFF

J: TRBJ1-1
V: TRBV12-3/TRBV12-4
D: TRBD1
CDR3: CASSPRGTEAFF

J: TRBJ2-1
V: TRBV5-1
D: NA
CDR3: CASRGASNEQFF

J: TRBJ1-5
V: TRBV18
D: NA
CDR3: CASSPTRRNQPQHF

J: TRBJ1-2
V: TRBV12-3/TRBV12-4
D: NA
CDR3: CASSPTGYGYTF

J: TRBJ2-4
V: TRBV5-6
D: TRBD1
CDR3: CASSTGTGDKNIQYF

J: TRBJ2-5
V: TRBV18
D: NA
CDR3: CASSPGEREETQYF

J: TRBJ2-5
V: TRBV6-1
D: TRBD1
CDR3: CASSERRGTGKTQYF

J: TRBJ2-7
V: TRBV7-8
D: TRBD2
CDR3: CASSDLAASYEQYF

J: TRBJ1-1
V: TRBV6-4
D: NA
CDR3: CASSVEINTEAFF

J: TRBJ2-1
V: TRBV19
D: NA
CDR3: CASSRTGIYNEQFF

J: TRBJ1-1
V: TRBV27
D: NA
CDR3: CASTDRLPSTEAFF

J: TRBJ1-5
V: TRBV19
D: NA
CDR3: CASTPKGDSNQPQHF

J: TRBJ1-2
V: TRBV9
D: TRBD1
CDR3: CASSVSGQGENYGYTF

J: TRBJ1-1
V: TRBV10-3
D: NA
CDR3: CAISGTGGRTEAFF

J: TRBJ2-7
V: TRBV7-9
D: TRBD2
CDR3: CASSAGLGAGEREQYF

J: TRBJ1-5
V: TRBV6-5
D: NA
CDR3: CASSGGDYSNQPQHF